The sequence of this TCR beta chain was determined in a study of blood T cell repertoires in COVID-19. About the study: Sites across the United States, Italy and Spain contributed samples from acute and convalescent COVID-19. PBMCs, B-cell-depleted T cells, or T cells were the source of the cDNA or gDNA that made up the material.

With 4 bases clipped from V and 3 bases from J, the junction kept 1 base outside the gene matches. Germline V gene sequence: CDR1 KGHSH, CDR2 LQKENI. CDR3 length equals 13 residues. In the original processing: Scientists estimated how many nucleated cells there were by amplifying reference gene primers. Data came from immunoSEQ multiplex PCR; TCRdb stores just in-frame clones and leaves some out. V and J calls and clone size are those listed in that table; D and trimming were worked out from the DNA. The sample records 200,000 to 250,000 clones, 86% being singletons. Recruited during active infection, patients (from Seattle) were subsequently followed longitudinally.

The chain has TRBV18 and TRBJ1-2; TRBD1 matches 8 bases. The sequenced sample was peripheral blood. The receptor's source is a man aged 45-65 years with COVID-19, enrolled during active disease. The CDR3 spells CASSLDRDYGYTF. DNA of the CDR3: TGTGCCAGCTCACTGGACAGGGACTATGGCTACACCTTC.